Included here is one T cell receptor beta chain sequence, with context. Its recognized antigen is unknown. Per-nucleotide qualities are absent, and no much larger clonotype sits a single base away. This sample is part of a study of blood T cell repertoires in COVID-19 (TCRdb year 2020). Regarding the study in general: Samples from collaborators originated in the United States, Italy and Spain and spanned both the acute and convalescent phases of COVID-19. The material from the prospective study consisted of cDNA or gDNA derived from T cells, B-cell-depleted T cells, or PBMCs. Subjects who had been exposed to COVID-19, were actively infected with it, or had recovered from it provided the deeply sampled blood TCRbeta repertoires that made up the dataset. The repertoires were made available in a free public database intended to serve as a resource for research on the immune response to SARS-CoV-2. The samples were drawn from the first 160 participants of the ongoing ImmuneRACE study and from 950 to 1,500 subjects provided by 6 global collaborators. Nearly every sample came with metadata listing a de-identified subject ID, COVID-19 status, age in years and sex. HLA class I and class II types, where available, came from metadata supplied by the sample provider rather than from assay-based typing. Overall results and qualifications from the work: Clinical and demographic metadata were provided uncurated, with the amount varying by source and participant.

At one collaborating source in Seattle, patients were enrolled during active infection and were followed longitudinally through the course of disease. Whole blood was collected in K2EDTA tubes by collaborating institutions according to the institutions' own protocols. Collaborator samples were shipped for TCRbeta analysis as frozen whole blood, isolated PBMCs, or DNA extracted from either sample type. TCRbeta CDR3 regions were amplified from genomic DNA by means of the immunoSEQ Assay, a bias-controlled multiplex PCR. Regarding the original processing steps: The number of nucleated cells in each sample was estimated by amplification of reference gene primers within the assay. To quantify the absolute abundance of each unique TCRbeta CDR3 rearrangement, sequence reads were collapsed and filtered. Productive Simpson clonality was computed per sample as the square root of Simpson's diversity index over productive rearrangements. Sourced from immuneACCESS, this table was stored by TCRdb with only in-frame sequences that have V and J called. A share of the clones is absent; for the studies checked, an unresolved V gene accounts for under half, and the remainder has no known explanation. That table is the source of V, J and clone size, and D and trimming were worked out from the DNA. The sample contains about 130,000 clones, roughly 74% of them found a single time. The ten largest clones add up to around 6% of the sample.

In the germline V gene (reference sequence), CDR1 corresponds to MNHEY and CDR2 to SMNVEV. V trim: 8 bases; J trim: 8 bases; unmatched bases: 3. Reading from cysteine to phenylalanine, the CDR3 counts 12 amino acids. Solely the CDR3 DNA is kept, with 36 bases framed from the first base. The chain links TRBV27 with TRBJ1-4, with TRBD1 identical over 9 junction bases. This TCR was recovered from a man older than 75 with COVID-19, enrolled during active disease. The specimen sequenced was peripheral blood. The CDR3 loop reads CASATGGEKLFF. The DNA is as follows: TGTGCCAGCGCGACAGGGGGGGAAAAACTGTTTTTT.